The next 26 T cell receptor beta chains were all read from a single sample in a study of response to subunit inactivated influenza vaccine. TCRdb re-derived calls from the RT-PCR reads in MiXCR, one entry per CDR3 protein. The sample records a few hundred thousand distinct CDR3 sequences, approximately 7.2% being singletons. Sequencing was performed on PBMCs from blood, taken around 25 months after vaccination. Receptors originate from a man between 50 and 69 years old who received an inactivated influenza vaccine.

This clonotype has only a few counts. No conserved phenylalanine or tryptophan is present at the end of the CDR3, so a read error is the likely explanation. The rearrangement links TRBV12-3 or TRBV12-4 to TRBJ1-5, with TRBD1 identical over 7 bases. The CDR3 spans 14 residues. Trimming at V came to 5 bases and at J to 11 bases, leaving 12 bases not matched to a gene. The chain's CDR3 is CASSPTGTAPSQHS. The CDR3 bases are TGTGCCAGCAGTCCAACGGGGACAGCCCCTTCCCAGCATTCT.

This clonotype came up a few times. The genes are TRBV19 and TRBJ2-7; 10 bases are a match to TRBD1. The CDR3 extends over 14 amino acids. The V gene's germline CDR1 is LNHDA and CDR2 SQIVND (reference sequence). The V segment lost 4 bases and the J segment 3 bases; nucleotides outside the gene matches: 3. The CDR3 region is CASSRQGAVYEQYF. The CDR3 coding sequence is TGTGCCAGTAGTAGACAGGGGGCTGTCTACGAGCAGTACTTC.

The V and J genes are TRBV20-1 and TRBJ1-2; TRBD1 matches 10 bases. Germline V gene data show CDR1 as DFQATT and CDR2 as SNEGSKA (reference sequence). The CDR3 has 14 amino acids. Trimming removed 3 bases from V and 5 bases from J; junction bases left unmatched: 6. CDR3 in amino acids: CSARDRGYNYGYTF. In DNA, the CDR3 is TGCAGTGCTAGGGACAGGGGGTATAATTATGGCTACACCTTC.

The rearrangement links TRBV6-1 to TRBJ2-1, with 11 nucleotides matching TRBD2. Unmatched junction bases numbered 10, after V lost 6 bases and J lost 0 bases. Per the germline V gene, CDR1 is MNHNS and CDR2 is SASEGT. The CDR3 has 18 residues. In DNA form, the CDR3 reads TGTGCCAGCAGCCCAAGGGGACTAGCGGTTAGCTCCTACAATGAGCAGTTCTTC. Residues: CASSPRGLAVSSYNEQFF.

This clonotype was seen a few times. CDR3 sequence (DNA): TGTGCCAGCAGTTACCTAGGACAGTTTCAAGAGACCCAGTACTTC. Residues: CASSYLGQFQETQYF. The V call is TRBV6-2 or TRBV6-3, the J call TRBJ2-5; possible D gene TRBD1, 6 bases. This CDR3 spans 15 amino acids. From germline, CDR1 is MNHEY and CDR2 SVGEGT. The V end lost 2 bases, the J end lost 2 bases, and 12 bases lay between the germline ends.

The table lists this clonotype with many counts. This rearrangement joins TRBV5-8 to TRBJ2-7, with D hard to call. CDR1 and CDR2 (germline): SGHTS, YDEGEE. The CDR3 length is 13 residues. With 4 bases removed from V and 0 bases from J, the gap between germline ends came to 8 bases. The CDR3 coding sequence is TGTGCCAGCAGCCTCAGATACTCCTACGAGCAGTACTTC. This gives the protein CASSLRYSYEQYF.

This clonotype occurred a few times. CDR3 DNA sequence: TGTGCCAGCAGAGCAACACCGGGGTCCGTGGAAGGCTACACCTTC. Translation gives CASRATPGSVEGYTF. V is TRBV2 and J is TRBJ1-2, with D uncertain. Germline values: CDR1 SNHLY, CDR2 FYNNEI. CDR3 length equals 15 residues. The V and J ends lost 6 bases and 8 bases respectively, with 22 bases between them. The full variable domain, rest sourced from reference TRBV2 and TRBJ1-2, is EPEVTQTPSHQVTQMGQEVILRCVPISNHLYFYWYRQILGQKVEFLVSFYNNEISEKSEIFDDQFSVERPDGSNFTLKIRSTKLEDSAMYFCASRATPGSVEGYTFGSGTRLTVV.

V gene TRBV4-3 combines with J gene TRBJ2-1; TRBD2 matches at 9 bases. The germline gives CDR1 LGHNA, CDR2 YSLEER. Trimming at V came to 0 bases and at J to 4 bases, leaving 7 bases not matched to a gene. There are 17 residues in the CDR3. DNA for the CDR3: TGCGCCAGCAGCCAAGATAACCCCCTAGCGGGGTACAATGAGCAGTTCTTC. This sequence encodes CASSQDNPLAGYNEQFF.

The table lists this clonotype with a few counts. The chain has TRBV5-6 and TRBJ1-1; 8 positions match TRBD1. V gave up 2 bases and J gave up 6 bases; unmatched junction bases: 15. CDR3 length equals 17 residues. The germline CDR1 and CDR2 sequences are SGHDT and YYEEEE. CDR3 nucleotides: TGTGCCAGCAGCTTTTATACCGGGACAGGTTTTAGCTCTGAAGCTTTCTTT. Translated: CASSFYTGTGFSSEAFF. Together with reference TRBV5-6 and TRBJ1-1, the CDR3 gives the full variable domain: DAGVTQSPTHLIKTRGQQVTLRCSPKSGHDTVSWYQQALGQGPQFIFQYYEEEERQRGNFPDRFSGHQFPNYSSELNVNALLLGDSALYLCASSFYTGTGFSSEAFFGQGTRLTVV.

This clonotype was found a few times. The V call is TRBV7-8, the J call TRBJ2-1, with 14 bases identical to TRBD2. The CDR3 has 17 amino acids. CDR1 is SGHVS, CDR2 FQNEAQ, per germline. V lost 5 bases to trimming and J lost 9 bases; unmatched junction nucleotides: 12. CDR3 sequence (DNA): TGTGCCAGCAGCCTCGGGACTAGCGGGAGAGTAGTGCTTGAGCAGTTCTTC. It yields the protein CASSLGTSGRVVLEQFF. Full variable domain (remainder filled in from reference TRBV7-8 and TRBJ2-1): GAGVSQSPRYKVAKRGQDVALRCDPISGHVSLFWYQQALGQGPEFLTYFQNEAQLDKSGLPSDRFFAERPEGSVSTLKIQRTQQEDSAVYLCASSLGTSGRVVLEQFFGPGTRLTVL.

In this sample, this clonotype turned up a few times. The chain uses TRBV25-1 and TRBJ1-2; possibly TRBD1 for D (5 bases). Trimming removed 10 bases from V and 8 bases from J, with 14 bases in between. Germline CDR1 MGHDK, CDR2 SYGVNS. The CDR3 runs 11 residues. As DNA, the CDR3 is TGTGCCATCCAAGGGGCTGGCGGCTACACCTTC. Translating it yields CAIQGAGGYTF.

This clonotype was observed a handful of times. The CDR3 DNA reads as TGTGCCAGCAACCAGGGGGCCCGAGAGACCCAGTACTTC. It specifies CASNQGARETQYF. This chain links TRBV6-1 with TRBJ2-5; 8 bases match TRBD1. Germline assignment: CDR1 MNHNS and CDR2 SASEGT. Trimming took 7 bases from V and 4 from J; bases not matched to a gene: 5. The CDR3 length is 13 residues.

This clonotype was recorded a few times. The chain uses TRBV19 and TRBJ2-4; D is uncertain. Between the trimmed V and J ends, which lost 2 bases and 0 bases, there was a span of 14 bases. CDR1 and CDR2 (germline): LNHDA, SQIVND (reference sequence). The CDR3 contains 17 residues. This CDR3 is CASSIRSTELAKNIQYF. The DNA of the CDR3 is TGTGCCAGTAGTATACGGTCGACGGAACTAGCCAAAAACATTCAGTACTTC.

This chain joins TRBV12-3 or TRBV12-4 and TRBJ2-3; D may be TRBD1 (5 bases). V was cut by 3 bases and J by 3 bases, with 13 bases left in between. The CDR3 consists of 15 residues. CDR3 loop: CASSFWGRGTDTQYF. CDR3 DNA sequence: TGTGCCAGCAGTTTTTGGGGCCGAGGAACAGATACGCAGTATTTT.

The chain combines TRBV7-2 with TRBJ1-6; 7 nucleotides align to TRBD1. V gave up 2 bases and J gave up 7 bases; unmatched junction bases: 5. This CDR3 has 15 residues. Germline values: CDR1 SGHTA, CDR2 FQGNSA. This chain's CDR3 is CASSLRQGENSPLHF. Here the CDR3 DNA reads TGTGCCAGCAGCTTACGACAGGGAGAAAATTCACCCCTCCACTTT.

In this sample, this clonotype turned up many times. V and J are TRBV24-1 and TRBJ2-2; D not resolved. The CDR3 loop spans 11 amino acids. Trimming stripped 5 bases from V and 7 bases from J, with 4 bases between. Germline V gene data show CDR1 as KGHDR and CDR2 as SFDVKD. CDR3 amino acids: CATSGIGELFF. In DNA, the CDR3 is TGTGCCACCAGTGGGATCGGGGAGCTGTTTTTT.

The table lists this clonotype with many counts. The CDR3 bases are TGCGCCAGCAGCGGACAGTACACTGAAGCTTTCTTT. As protein: CASSGQYTEAFF. The chain employs TRBV10-1 and TRBJ1-1; perhaps TRBD1 as D (6 bases). Per germline, CDR1 WNHNN and CDR2 SYGVQD (reference sequence). V lost 6 bases, J lost 3 bases, and 8 bases lay in between. The CDR3 runs 12 residues.

The chain joins TRBV5-1 to TRBJ2-2, with 8 bases lining up with TRBD2. CDR1 and CDR2 (germline): SGHRS, YFSETQ. With V trimmed by 0 bases and J by 0 bases, 4 bases remained unmatched. The CDR3 contains 17 residues. The CDR3 nucleotides read TGCGCCAGCAGCTTGGAGCCTAGCGGGTCGAACACCGGGGAGCTGTTTTTT. Its protein is CASSLEPSGSNTGELFF.

The CDR3 nucleotides read TGTGCCAGCAGGCTAGGGGGTTGGGATCAGCCCCAGCATTTT. Translation gives CASRLGGWDQPQHF. V gene TRBV12-3 or TRBV12-4 combines with J gene TRBJ1-5, with a weak D call TRBD1 (6 bases). Trimming shortened V by 6 bases and J by 5 bases, and 14 bases separated the two germline ends. CDR3 length: 14 residues.

This clonotype was counted between two and nine times. The rearrangement uses TRBV4-3 and TRBJ2-3; TRBD1 aligns across 9 bases. V was pared by 4 bases and J by 4 bases, with 6 bases of the junction left unmatched. CDR1 and CDR2 from the germline V gene are LGHNA and YSLEER. The CDR3 contains 15 residues. The CDR3 region has the DNA TGCGCCAGCAGCCTCACAGGGGGCGGCCCAGATACGCAGTATTTT. Translated, it gives CASSLTGGGPDTQYF.

This clonotype was counted only a few times. This sequence joins TRBV12-3 or TRBV12-4 and TRBJ2-2; D perhaps matches TRBD2 (6 bases). V shed 2 bases and J shed 4 bases, with 14 bases lying between them. The CDR3 covers 16 residues. The CDR3 DNA sequence: TGTGCCAGCAGTTTATTATCGGGAGTTTCCACCGGGGAGCTGTTTTTT. Translation: CASSLLSGVSTGELFF.

This chain joins TRBV6-5 and TRBJ2-3; possible D gene TRBD2, 6 bases. The CDR3 totals 16 residues. V was clipped by 6 bases and J by 6 bases, with 22 bases between them. Germline V gene sequence: CDR1 MNHEY, CDR2 SVGAGI. CDR3 sequence: CASSHSGLAGSDTQYF. The CDR3, as DNA: TGTGCCAGCAGCCACTCGGGACTTGCGGGATCGGATACGCAGTATTTT.

Only a few counts were recorded for this clonotype. The rearrangement links TRBV2 to TRBJ2-1; D call uncertain. Trimming took off 3 bases at V and 3 bases at J, with 6 bases between the two ends. CDR1 is SNHLY, CDR2 FYNNEI, per germline. This CDR3 has 13 amino acids. The CDR3 region is CASSETGYNEQFF. CDR3 DNA: TGTGCCAGCAGTGAGACGGGCTACAATGAGCAGTTCTTC.

This clonotype was seen repeatedly, ten times or more. J is TRBJ2-7 and V is TRBV6-2 or TRBV6-3; D gene uncertain. Germline values: CDR1 MNHEY, CDR2 SVGEGT. Trimming removed 2 bases at V and 6 bases at J, with 5 bases between. The CDR3 is 11 amino acids. The CDR3 sequence: CASSYLVEQYF. CDR3 DNA: TGTGCCAGCAGTTACCTGGTCGAGCAGTACTTC.

This clonotype was observed a few times. The V call is TRBV3-1, the J call TRBJ2-3, with 7 nucleotides matching TRBD1. In germline, CDR1 is LGHDT, CDR2 YNNKEL (reference sequence). The V gene end was trimmed by 2 bases and the J gene end by 2 bases; junction bases not matched to a gene: 25. The CDR3 extends over 22 amino acids. The CDR3 loop reads CASSQLFGTELNLPLVTDTQYF. In nucleotides, the CDR3 is TGTGCCAGCAGCCAACTTTTCGGGACAGAGCTCAACCTCCCACTGGTCACAGATACGCAGTATTTT.

This clonotype came up many times. The chain recombines TRBV30 with TRBJ1-2, with unresolved D. The V and J ends lost 2 bases and 2 bases respectively, with 3 bases between them. Germline CDR1 reads GTSNPN; CDR2 reads SVGIG (reference sequence). The CDR3 runs to 11 residues. The CDR3 DNA sequence: TGTGCCTGGAGTTGGAACTATGGCTACACCTTC. It is translated as CAWSWNYGYTF.